The source of this TCR beta chain is a study of CD8 T cells in Susac syndrome. Roughly 0.45 to 1 ug RNA was reverse transcribed with random hexamers. Amplification of TCR beta CDR3 by immunoSEQ multiplex PCR spanned 54 Vbeta and 13 Jbeta. TCRdb re-called the immunoSEQ multiplex PCR reads through MiXCR, storing one row per CDR3 protein. The sample records about 300,000 distinct CDR3 sequences, approximately 90% being singletons. Comments on this clonotype: Its antigen is as yet unknown.

Study outcomes and limitations: Only a relatively small number of individuals were included in the TCR sequencing and HLA analysis.

This receptor was taken from a human donor with multiple sclerosis. The sequencing sample was made of CD8+ T cells from PBMCs.

CDR3 sequence reads: CASSPWGDRYQETQYF. The DNA of the CDR3 is TGTGCCAGCAGCCCCTGGGGCGATCGGTACCAAGAGACCCAGTACTTC. The chain couples TRBV5-5 to TRBJ2-5; a weak D match, TRBD1 (5 bases). Deletions cut 4 bases from V and 0 bases from J, with 16 bases between. Germline V gene lookup returns CDR1 SGHKS and CDR2 YYEKEE (reference sequence). This CDR3 spans 16 amino acids. Full variable domain (missing parts from reference TRBV5-5 and TRBJ2-5): DAGVTQSPTHLIKTRGQQVTLRCSPISGHKSVSWYQQVLGQGPQFIFQYYEKEERGRGNFPDRFSARQFPNYSSELNVNALLLGDSALYLCASSPWGDRYQETQYFGPGTRLLVL.